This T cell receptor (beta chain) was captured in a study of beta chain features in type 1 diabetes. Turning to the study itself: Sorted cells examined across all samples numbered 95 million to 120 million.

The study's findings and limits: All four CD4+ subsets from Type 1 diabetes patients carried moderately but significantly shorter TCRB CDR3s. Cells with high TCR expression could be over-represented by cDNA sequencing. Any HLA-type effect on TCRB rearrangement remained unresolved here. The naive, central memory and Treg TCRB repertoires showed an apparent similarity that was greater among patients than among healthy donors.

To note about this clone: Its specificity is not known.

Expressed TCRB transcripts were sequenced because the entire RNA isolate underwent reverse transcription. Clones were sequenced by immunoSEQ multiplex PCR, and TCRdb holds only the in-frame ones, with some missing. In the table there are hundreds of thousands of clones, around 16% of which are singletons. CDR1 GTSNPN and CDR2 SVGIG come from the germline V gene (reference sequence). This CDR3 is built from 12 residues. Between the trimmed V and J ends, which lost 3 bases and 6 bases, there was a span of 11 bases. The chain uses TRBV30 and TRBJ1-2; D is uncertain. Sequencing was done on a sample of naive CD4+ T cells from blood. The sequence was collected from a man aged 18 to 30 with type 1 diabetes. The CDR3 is CAWSQLSNGYTF. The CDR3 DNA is TGTGCCTGGAGCCAGTTGTCGAATGGCTACACCTTC. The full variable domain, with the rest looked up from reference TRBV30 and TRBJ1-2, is SQTIHQWPATLVQPVGSPLSLECTVEGTSNPNLYWYRQAAGRGLQLLFYSVGIGQISSEVPQNLSASRPQDRQFILSSKKLLLSDSGFYLCAWSQLSNGYTFGSGTRLTVV.